These 30 T cell receptor beta chains came from one sample sequenced in a study of blood T cell repertoires in COVID-19. TCRdb's copy holds only in-frame clones and misses some; the assay was immunoSEQ multiplex PCR. The top ten hold about 2.2% of the sample, which has around 220,000 clones, roughly nine tenths seen once. Sequencing was carried out using peripheral blood. The origin of the receptors is a woman aged 45-60 years with acute or convalescent COVID-19.

The chain has TRBV7-2 and TRBJ2-5; 10 positions match TRBD1. The CDR3 runs 14 residues. V dropped 5 bases and J dropped 4; count of bases not matched to a gene: 4. Germline assignment: CDR1 SGHTA and CDR2 FQGNSA. The CDR3 sequence: CASSPGTGAETQYF. The CDR3 region has the DNA TGTGCCAGCAGCCCCGGGACAGGGGCAGAGACCCAGTACTTC.

The rearrangement uses TRBV2 and TRBJ1-1, with D tentatively TRBD1 (5 bases). This CDR3 comprises 14 residues. Deletions cut 2 bases from V and 3 bases from J, with 10 bases between. CDR1 and CDR2 from the germline V gene are SNHLY and FYNNEI. The CDR3: CASSEQGLDTEAFF. CDR3 nucleotide sequence: TGTGCCAGCAGTGAACAGGGCTTAGACACTGAAGCTTTCTTT.

The DNA of the CDR3 is TGTGCCAGCAGTACACGGGACTTTAGGCCCCAGCATTTT. Translation gives CASSTRDFRPQHF. The V call is TRBV12-3 or TRBV12-4, the J call TRBJ1-5; D possibly corresponds to TRBD1 (5 bases). V lost 5 bases and J lost 9, with 14 bases in between. The CDR3 runs to 13 residues.

The genes are TRBV5-1 and TRBJ2-5; D is possibly TRBD2 (6 bases). V lost 6 bases, J lost 0 bases, and 15 bases lay in between. Germline CDR1 is SGHRS and CDR2 is YFSETQ. This CDR3 has 15 residues. The CDR3 is CASTGESWYQETQYF. The CDR3 coding sequence is TGCGCCAGCACGGGGGAATCCTGGTACCAAGAGACCCAGTACTTC.

The sample holds one count of this clone. The V gene is TRBV19, the J gene TRBJ1-4; possible D gene TRBD1, 5 bases. Germline CDR1 LNHDA, CDR2 SQIVND (reference sequence). This CDR3 has 16 residues. V was trimmed by 1 base and J by 8 bases, leaving 17 bases between them. In DNA, the CDR3 is TGTGCCAGTAGTATAGGAGTGGTCCAGCGGGGGGAAAAACTGTTTTTT. Protein sequence: CASSIGVVQRGEKLFF.

J is TRBJ2-7 and V is TRBV4-1; perhaps TRBD2 as D (7 bases). Germline CDR1 reads MGHRA; CDR2 reads YSYEKL. V was pared by 1 base and J by 5 bases, with 9 bases between. The CDR3 is made up of 13 amino acids. The CDR3 DNA follows: TGCGCCAGCAGCCAAGGGGGGGGCAACGAGCAGTACTTC. The encoded protein is CASSQGGGNEQYF.

V is TRBV2 and J is TRBJ1-2; 7 bases fit TRBD1. V shed 1 base and J 6 bases; nucleotides not matched to a gene: 8. The length of the CDR3 is 15 residues. Germline V gives CDR1 SNHLY, CDR2 FYNNEI. CDR3 bases: TGTGCCAGCAGTGAAGTCCACAGGGGAGGCCATGGCTACACCTTC. Translated, it gives CASSEVHRGGHGYTF.

This clone was counted a few times. The genes are TRBV4-3 and TRBJ1-5; D might be TRBD1 (5 bases). The V gene's germline CDR1 is LGHNA and CDR2 YSLEER. The length of the CDR3 is 13 residues. V lost 0 bases to trimming and J lost 6 bases, with 6 bases between them. This chain's CDR3 is CASSQDQGQPQHF. In nucleotides, the CDR3 is TGCGCCAGCAGCCAAGATCAGGGTCAGCCCCAGCATTTT.

The chain uses TRBV11-3 and TRBJ2-7; 9 positions match TRBD1. This CDR3 has 13 amino acids. Per the germline V gene, CDR1 is SGHNT and CDR2 is YENEEA. The trim removed 3 bases at V and 6 bases at J, leaving 3 bases unmatched. CDR3 coding DNA: TGTGCCAGCAGCTTTGGACAGGGGAGCGAGCAGTACTTC. This translates into CASSFGQGSEQYF.

V usage is TRBV30 and J usage is TRBJ1-5; D might be TRBD1 (6 bases). The CDR3 is made up of 14 amino acids. Trimming shortened V by 5 bases and J by 0 bases, and 11 bases separated the two germline ends. Per germline, CDR1 GTSNPN and CDR2 SVGIG (reference sequence). Here the CDR3 reads CAWAAGDSNQPQHF. The CDR3 DNA sequence: TGTGCCTGGGCCGCAGGGGATAGCAATCAGCCCCAGCATTTT.

The genes are TRBV3-1 (or the pseudogene TRBV3-2) and TRBJ1-2; D is possibly TRBD1 (5 bases). Germline assignment: CDR1 LGHDT and CDR2 YNNKEL (reference sequence). Deletions cut 1 base from V and 8 bases from J, with 11 bases between. The CDR3 has 13 amino acids. CDR3 DNA: TGTGCCAGCAGCCAAGGTTGGGGCTGGGGCTACACCTTC. Protein: CASSQGWGWGYTF.

The chain combines TRBV6-6 with TRBJ2-2; 8 bases match TRBD2. The CDR3 consists of 16 residues. Looked up from germline, CDR1 is MNHNY and CDR2 is SVGAGI (reference sequence). V lost 5 bases to trimming and J lost 0 bases; unmatched junction nucleotides: 5. The CDR3 loop reads CASSRAGAPNTGELFF. The CDR3 DNA is TGTGCCAGCAGTAGAGCGGGAGCCCCGAACACCGGGGAGCTGTTTTTT.

This clone is a singleton in its sample. V gene TRBV20-1 combines with J gene TRBJ1-1; no clear D. Germline lookup yields CDR1 DFQATT and CDR2 SNEGSKA (reference sequence). CDR3 length: 11 residues. V was cut by 6 bases and J by 8 bases, with 13 bases left in between. Written as DNA, the CDR3 is TGCAGTGCCATTTCCCGGGGAGAAGCTTTCTTT. The encoded protein is CSAISRGEAFF.

This sequence joins TRBV9 and TRBJ2-2, with a possible D match to TRBD2 (6 bases). CDR3 size: 13 residues. Germline lookup yields CDR1 SGDLS and CDR2 YYNGEE. Trimming removed 4 bases from V and 7 bases from J, with 11 bases in between. CDR3 region: CASSPHGGGELFF. The CDR3 nucleotides are TGTGCCAGCAGCCCCCACGGGGGCGGGGAGCTGTTTTTT.

V is TRBV10-3 and J is TRBJ1-2; 9 nucleotides align to TRBD1. The CDR3 covers 15 residues. Germline V gene sequence: CDR1 ENHRY, CDR2 SYGVKD. V dropped 2 bases and J dropped 4; count of bases not matched to a gene: 5. The CDR3 DNA reads as TGTGCCATCAGTGAGACTCGGACAGGGGTCTATGGCTACACCTTC. As protein: CAISETRTGVYGYTF.

As for this clone: Sequence at one end of the junction differs from germline and may be a read error. This rearrangement joins TRBV7-2 to TRBJ2-7; perhaps TRBD2 as D (5 bases). The CDR3 runs to 15 residues. Germline loops: CDR1 SGHTA, CDR2 FQGNSA. In nucleotides, the CDR3 is TGTGCCAGCAGCCTAGCCCTAGAGATCGGCTACGAGCAGTACTTC. Protein sequence: CASSLALEIGYEQYF. Using reference TRBV7-2 and TRBJ2-7 for the parts outside the CDR3, the full variable domain is GAGVSQSPSNKVTEKGKDVELRCDPISGHTALYWYRQSLGQGLEFLIYFQGNSAPDKSGLPSDRFSAERTGGSVSTLTIQRTQQEDSAVYLCASSLALEIGYEQYFGPGTRLTVT.

The genes are TRBV29-1 and TRBJ2-3; TRBD1 matches at 9 bases. Germline CDR1 is SQVTM and CDR2 is ANQGSEA. The CDR3 length is 13 residues. The V and J ends lost 6 bases and 5 bases, in that order; junction bases with no gene match: 6. The CDR3 region has the DNA TGCAGCGTCGAGCCGACAGGGGGAGATACGCAGTATTTT. Its protein is CSVEPTGGDTQYF.

This chain links TRBV24-1 with TRBJ2-5, with D unclear. Germline assignment: CDR1 KGHDR and CDR2 SFDVKD. The CDR3 is 15 residues long. V was trimmed by 3 bases and J by 1 base, leaving 11 bases between them. Written as DNA, the CDR3 is TGTGCCACCAGTGATGGGCAGATCTTCCAAGAGACCCAGTACTTC. Encoded protein: CATSDGQIFQETQYF.

This clone turned up a few times. The V call is TRBV9, the J call TRBJ2-2, with TRBD2 matching over 10 bases. The germline CDR1 and CDR2 sequences are SGDLS and YYNGEE. With 0 bases clipped from V and 6 bases from J, the junction kept 2 bases outside the gene matches. This CDR3 contains 15 residues. The CDR3 loop is CASSVVLAGAGELFF. The CDR3 bases are TGTGCCAGCAGCGTAGTCCTAGCGGGAGCCGGGGAGCTGTTTTTT.

The chain links TRBV25-1 to TRBJ1-4, with D unclear. The CDR3 totals 15 residues. V shed 0 bases and J shed 5 bases, with 10 bases lying between them. Germline lookup yields CDR1 MGHDK and CDR2 SYGVNS. CDR3 bases: TGTGCCAGCAGTGAATATACGGGGAGCAATGAAAAACTGTTTTTT. Encoded protein: CASSEYTGSNEKLFF.

This chain joins TRBV11-2 and TRBJ2-3; possible D gene TRBD2, 6 bases. CDR3 length equals 15 residues. The germline CDR1 and CDR2 sequences are SGHAT and FQNNGV. V was cut by 3 bases and J by 5 bases, with 15 bases left in between. The CDR3 DNA sequence: TGTGCCAGCAGCTTCGGGGGAGGAGGTATAGATACGCAGTATTTT. Its translation: CASSFGGGGIDTQYF.

The chain employs TRBV7-9 and TRBJ1-1; D gene ambiguous. V was clipped by 5 bases and J by 4 bases, with 14 bases between them. Germline CDR1 is SEHNR and CDR2 is FQNEAQ (reference sequence). The CDR3 has 14 residues. Here the CDR3 reads CASSPIRGGTEAFF. CDR3 DNA: TGTGCCAGCAGCCCAATCCGAGGAGGCACTGAAGCTTTCTTT.

The chain employs TRBV10-3 and TRBJ1-1, with 7 bases aligning to TRBD1. Germline V gene data show CDR1 as ENHRY and CDR2 as SYGVKD. The CDR3 contains 13 residues. Trimming cost V 3 bases and J 4 bases; bases outside gene matches: 2. CDR3 nucleotide sequence: TGTGCCATCAGTGAACAGGGGACCACTGAAGCTTTCTTT. Translated, it gives CAISEQGTTEAFF.

CDR3 bases: TGTGCCAGCACCCCCGCGGTAGTCTCTGGAAACACCATATATTTT. This translates into CASTPAVVSGNTIYF. J is TRBJ1-3 and V is TRBV6-5; no definite D call. The CDR3 sequence is 15 residues long. V was trimmed by 7 bases and J by 0 bases, leaving 13 bases between them. The germline CDR1 and CDR2 sequences are MNHEY and SVGAGI.

The genes are TRBV30 and TRBJ1-6; TRBD1 aligns across 11 bases. V was pared by 7 bases and J by 0 bases, with 8 bases of the junction left unmatched. Germline V CDR1 and CDR2: GTSNPN, SVGIG (reference sequence). This CDR3 comprises 17 residues. As DNA, the CDR3 is TGTGCCTATGGGACAGGGGGATTAAGCTCCTATAATTCACCCCTCCACTTT. It translates to CAYGTGGLSSYNSPLHF.

The CDR3 protein is CATSDLGRKDEQFF. The CDR3 DNA reads TGTGCCACCAGTGATTTGGGGAGGAAGGATGAGCAGTTCTTC. This sequence joins TRBV24-1 and TRBJ2-1; the D gene is possibly TRBD2 (6 bases). Germline CDR1 and CDR2: KGHDR and SFDVKD. The CDR3 length is 14 residues. Trimming took off 0 bases at V and 8 bases at J, with 10 bases between the two ends.

This clone has only a few counts. The rearrangement links TRBV4-3 to TRBJ2-5; D not certain. The CDR3 spans 15 residues. Germline V lookup: CDR1 LGHNA, CDR2 YSLEER. Trimming removed 0 bases from V and 1 base from J, with 9 bases in between. CDR3 bases: TGCGCCAGCAGCCAAGAATTTGGAGCCCAAGAGACCCAGTACTTC. This encodes CASSQEFGAQETQYF.

V usage is TRBV18 and J usage is TRBJ2-6; 7 bases line up with TRBD1. V lost 6 bases to trimming and J lost 2 bases; unmatched junction nucleotides: 7. This CDR3 has 16 residues. In germline, CDR1 is KGHSH, CDR2 LQKENI. The CDR3 protein is CASSPTGWTGANVLTF. The DNA for the CDR3 is TGTGCCAGCTCGCCGACAGGGTGGACTGGGGCCAACGTCCTGACTTTC.

J is TRBJ2-7 and V is TRBV27; TRBD1 agrees at 7 bases. The germline CDR1 and CDR2 sequences are MNHEY and SMNVEV (reference sequence). This CDR3 has 14 amino acids. Trimming cost V 8 bases and J 7 bases; bases outside gene matches: 14. Here the CDR3 DNA reads TGTGCCAGCGGAGAGGGACAGCTCCCCTGGGAGCAGTACTTC. Protein sequence: CASGEGQLPWEQYF.

V and J are TRBV2 and TRBJ2-3, with TRBD1 matching over 10 bases. J gave up 1 base and V 6 bases, and 1 base lay outside the gene matches. CDR1 is SNHLY, CDR2 FYNNEI, per germline. The CDR3 totals 14 residues. CDR3 in amino acids: CASRGTGGTDTQYF. DNA of the CDR3: TGTGCCAGCAGGGGGACAGGGGGCACAGATACGCAGTATTTT. Complete variable domain (other parts from reference TRBV2 and TRBJ2-3): EPEVTQTPSHQVTQMGQEVILRCVPISNHLYFYWYRQILGQKVEFLVSFYNNEISEKSEIFDDQFSVERPDGSNFTLKIRSTKLEDSAMYFCASRGTGGTDTQYFGPGTRLTVL.